The source of this T cell receptor beta chain is a study of beta chain features in type 1 diabetes. The isolated RNA, all of it, was reverse transcribed, so expressed TCRB transcripts were what got sequenced. It was found that naive, central memory and regulatory T cell samples averaged around 3.7 million reads. Method: immunoSEQ multiplex PCR; TCRdb's copy keeps in-frame clones and lacks some. The profile shows approximately 600,000 clones, around 12% of them singletons. Points on this clone: Its antigen remains unknown.

It was via CD45RO/CCR7/CD25/CD127/CD95/CD27 that CD4+ naive, central memory, regulatory and stem cell-like memory cells were sorted. This CDR3 spans 14 amino acids. Trimming cost V 6 bases and J 7 bases; bases outside gene matches: 8. Germline values: CDR1 SNHLY, CDR2 FYNNEI. Study results and caveats: A moderate, significant TCRB CDR3 shortening appeared in type 1 diabetes across four CD4+ subsets. In comparison with healthy donors, patients had naive, central memory and Treg TCRB repertoires that appeared more similar. VDJ junctions in type 1 diabetes patients carried more deletions and fewer insertions.

The chain recombines TRBV2 with TRBJ2-1, with TRBD1 matching over 8 bases. The sample taken for sequencing was naive CD4+ T cells from blood. This TCR derives from a man aged 25-40 years with type 1 diabetes. CDR3 bases: TGTGCCAGCAGGGCTAGGACAGGGAAGAATGAGCAGTTCTTC. Translated, it gives CASRARTGKNEQFF.